The subject of this entry is one T cell receptor beta chain. Its target is unknown. The time point is: pretreatment peripheral blood. All patients carried locally advanced or metastatic urothelial carcinoma. Germline CDR1 SGHRS, CDR2 YFSETQ. This CDR3 spans 14 amino acids. V was clipped by 5 bases and J by 3 bases; unmatched bases: 7. These data come from a study of PD-L1 blockade in urothelial cancer. Study-level information: Atezolizumab was started by patients around 2014 at 1,200 mg intravenously every 3 weeks. Samples came from 3 weeks, at the second dose, and 6 weeks into treatment. Points from the study as a whole: Tumor-associated blood clones were expanded more by durable-benefit patients at 3 weeks.

Clones were read by immunoSEQ multiplex PCR, and TCRdb kept only the in-frame ones, dropping some. The repertoire has around 40,000 clones, approximately 91% of them found once; the top ten carry 11%. This sequence joins TRBV5-1 and TRBJ2-5, with 7 bases aligning to TRBD2. This TCR was recovered from a woman aged 60-75 years with urothelial cancer. Specimen: PBMCs, collected around atezolizumab (anti-PD-L1) treatment. In DNA form, the CDR3 reads TGCGCCAGCAGTGGGCCCGGGACTAAAGAGACCCAGTACTTC. It translates to CASSGPGTKETQYF.